Below, 9 T cell receptor beta chains from the same sample are listed, as sequenced in a study of blood T cell repertoires in COVID-19. Sequencing was performed with immunoSEQ multiplex PCR; in TCRdb, only in-frame clones are kept and a portion is missing. The sample gives 75,000 to 90,000 clones, just under 80% of which show up once; around 34% is in the top ten. Sequenced sample: peripheral blood. All receptors come from a man aged 60-69 years with COVID-19, enrolled during active disease.

The genes are TRBV16 and TRBJ2-5; D is possibly TRBD1 (6 bases). Trimming pared 4 bases from V and 5 bases from J, leaving 14 bases between. Looked up from germline, CDR1 is KGHSY and CDR2 is FQNENV. The CDR3 length is 14 residues. The CDR3 reads CASSRRTASETQYF. CDR3 nucleotide sequence: TGTGCCAGCAGCCGACGGACAGCGTCGGAGACCCAGTACTTC.

This chain connects TRBV2 to TRBJ2-3; TRBD2 is a possible D gene (6 bases). Trimming shortened V by 7 bases and J by 1 base, and 12 bases separated the two germline ends. From germline, CDR1 is SNHLY and CDR2 FYNNEI. The CDR3 is made up of 14 amino acids. The CDR3 is CASTGRGGTDTQYF. The CDR3 region has the DNA TGTGCCAGCACGGGGCGCGGGGGCACAGATACGCAGTATTTT. Using reference TRBV2 and TRBJ2-3 for the parts outside the CDR3, the full variable domain is EPEVTQTPSHQVTQMGQEVILRCVPISNHLYFYWYRQILGQKVEFLVSFYNNEISEKSEIFDDQFSVERPDGSNFTLKIRSTKLEDSAMYFCASTGRGGTDTQYFGPGTRLTVL.

The V call is TRBV18, the J call TRBJ1-6; D is ambiguous. Germline CDR1 reads KGHSH; CDR2 reads LQKENI. Trimming stripped 6 bases from V and 11 bases from J, with 26 bases between. The CDR3 has 17 residues. The CDR3 here is CASSPNEAAVMRAPLHF. DNA for the CDR3: TGTGCCAGCTCCCCAAACGAGGCAGCCGTGATGAGAGCACCCCTCCACTTT.

This clone was observed once. The rearrangement joins TRBV5-5 to TRBJ2-3; tentative D call: TRBD2 (5 bases). The CDR3 covers 11 residues. Trimming removed 7 bases from V and 7 bases from J, with 10 bases in between. Germline assignment: CDR1 SGHKS and CDR2 YYEKEE (reference sequence). The CDR3, as DNA: TGTGCCAGCGAGGGTTGGAATACGCAGTATTTT. Translating it yields CASEGWNTQYF.

CDR3 amino acids: CASSGRTSTYEQYF. CDR3 nucleotide sequence: TGTGCCAGTAGCGGGAGGACCTCTACCTACGAGCAGTACTTC. The chain employs TRBV2 and TRBJ2-7; TRBD2 matches 10 bases. Germline V gene lookup returns CDR1 SNHLY and CDR2 FYNNEI. This CDR3 contains 14 residues. Trimming took 9 bases from V and 2 from J; bases not matched to a gene: 7.

The rearrangement links TRBV6-5 to TRBJ1-6; a possible D gene is TRBD1 (6 bases). Germline-derived CDR1 and CDR2 are MNHEY and SVGAGI. The CDR3 runs to 14 residues. The germline V and J ends were trimmed by 6 bases and 9 bases, with 15 bases remaining between them. CDR3 sequence (DNA): TGTGCCAGCAGACAATGGACAGATAGTTCACCCCTCCACTTT. Translated: CASRQWTDSSPLHF.

This chain joins TRBV6-2 or TRBV6-3 and TRBJ2-2; D gene uncertain. The CDR3 extends over 16 amino acids. Trimming left V 1 base short and J 0 bases short, with 9 bases between. CDR1 MNHEY and CDR2 SVGEGT come from the germline V gene. The CDR3 reads CASSYLTYPNTGELFF. The CDR3 DNA reads as TGTGCCAGCAGTTACTTAACCTACCCGAACACCGGGGAGCTGTTTTTT.

The chain combines TRBV11-2 with TRBJ1-1, with D tentatively TRBD1 (6 bases). Germline values: CDR1 SGHAT, CDR2 FQNNGV. This CDR3 has 14 residues. The V and J ends lost 2 bases and 3 bases respectively, with 10 bases between them. The CDR3, as DNA: TGTGCCAGCAGCTTATTTAAGGGGGACACTGAAGCTTTCTTT. This codes for CASSLFKGDTEAFF.

CDR3: CASSRLPIRDTGSPLHF. In DNA form, the CDR3 reads TGTGCCAGCTCACGTCTACCAATCCGGGACACAGGATCACCCCTCCACTTT. The rearrangement uses TRBV18 and TRBJ1-6, with D possibly matching TRBD1 (6 bases). The length of the CDR3 is 17 residues. Looked up from germline, CDR1 is KGHSH and CDR2 is LQKENI. V was clipped by 4 bases and J by 10 bases, with 23 bases between them.